A single sample is the source of the 7 T cell receptor beta chains below, sequenced in a study of T-cell memory formation after mild COVID-19. TCRdb re-derived calls from the 5' RACE reads in MiXCR, one entry per CDR3 protein. The sample includes around 35,000 distinct CDR3 sequences, 7% to 9.5% of them seen just once. The sequencing sample was made of PBMCs or a T cell subset sorted from them (not recorded which). Source of these receptors: a young man who had mild COVID-19 (a few samples of this study predate the infection). Cell type and time point are not known.

CDR3 sequence (DNA): TGCGCCAGCAGCCAAGGGCGGGGGTCACCCCTCCACTTT. The encoded protein is CASSQGRGSPLHF. The V call is TRBV4-3, the J call TRBJ1-6; tentative D call: TRBD1 (5 bases). Germline values: CDR1 LGHNA, CDR2 YSLEER. Trimming shortened V by 1 base and J by 10 bases, and 8 bases separated the two germline ends. CDR3 length: 13 amino acids.

This clonotype was detected ten times or more. The CDR3 reads CASSVGGTGANVLTF. DNA for the CDR3: TGTGCCAGCAGCGTAGGGGGAACTGGGGCCAACGTCCTGACTTTC. The gene calls are TRBV9 and TRBJ2-6; the D is unclear. CDR1 SGDLS and CDR2 YYNGEE come from the germline V gene. The length of the CDR3 is 15 residues. V shed 0 bases and J shed 2 bases, with 6 bases lying between them.

The genes are TRBV12-3 or TRBV12-4 and TRBJ1-1; D not certain. Trimming shortened V by 5 bases and J by 7 bases, and 17 bases separated the two germline ends. The CDR3 is 14 amino acids. The CDR3 sequence: CASSRKDGDNEAFF. CDR3 sequence (DNA): TGTGCCAGCAGTAGGAAGGACGGAGATAATGAAGCTTTCTTT.

In this sample, this clonotype turned up many times. The chain links TRBV9 to TRBJ2-3, with 8 bases fitting TRBD1. The trim removed 3 bases at V and 2 bases at J, leaving 2 bases unmatched. Germline loops: CDR1 SGDLS, CDR2 YYNGEE. The CDR3 is made up of 14 amino acids. CDR3 sequence reads: CASSGGQVTDTQYF. CDR3 in DNA: TGTGCCAGCAGCGGGGGACAGGTCACAGATACGCAGTATTTT.

The chain links TRBV7-9 to TRBJ2-3; TRBD2 might be the D (5 bases). The CDR3 consists of 12 residues. Deletions cut 6 bases from V and 7 bases from J, with 11 bases between. CDR1 is SEHNR and CDR2 is FQNEAQ in the germline V gene (reference sequence). This CDR3 reads CASSREGNTQYF. In DNA form, the CDR3 reads TGTGCCAGCAGTCGGGAAGGCAATACGCAGTATTTT. Supplemented by reference TRBV7-9 and TRBJ2-3, the full variable domain reads DTGVSQNPRHKITKRGQNVTFRCDPISEHNRLYWYRQTLGQGPEFLTYFQNEAQLEKSRLLSDRFSAERPKGSFSTLEIQRTEQGDSAMYLCASSREGNTQYFGPGTRLTVL.

This sequence joins TRBV7-9 and TRBJ2-2, with 11 bases that match TRBD1. Unmatched junction bases numbered 4, after V lost 4 bases and J lost 6 bases. The germline CDR1 and CDR2 sequences are SEHNR and FQNEAQ (reference sequence). CDR3 length equals 15 residues. In DNA, the CDR3 is TGTGCCAGCAGCTGGAGGACAGGGGGCGCCGGGGAGCTGTTTTTT. This encodes CASSWRTGGAGELFF.

This clonotype was counted many times. The V gene is TRBV5-1, the J gene TRBJ2-1; 9 nucleotides line up with TRBD1. The CDR3 is made up of 15 amino acids. Germline CDR1 SGHRS, CDR2 YFSETQ. V lost 3 bases to trimming and J lost 7 bases; unmatched junction nucleotides: 8. The CDR3 loop reads CASSSLGTGYNEQFF. The CDR3 DNA follows: TGCGCCAGCAGCTCACTCGGGACAGGGTATAATGAGCAGTTCTTC.